These 10 T cell receptor beta chains originate from one sample sequenced in a study of blood T cell repertoires in COVID-19. Repertoires were generated with immunoSEQ multiplex PCR, while TCRdb's copy carries only in-frame clones and drops some. Here the sample spans 68,000 or so clones, 79% being singletons. Specimen: peripheral blood. These receptors were collected from a human donor in a cohort sampled during active COVID-19.

The chain couples TRBV19 to TRBJ2-7, with D perhaps matching TRBD2 (6 bases). This CDR3 spans 17 amino acids. Between the trimmed V and J ends, which lost 4 bases and 0 bases, there was a span of 19 bases. CDR1 and CDR2 from the germline V gene are LNHDA and SQIVND (reference sequence). The CDR3 DNA sequence: TGTGCCAGTAGTACCTCGGAAGGGAGGCCTTTCTCCTACGAGCAGTACTTC. Amino acid sequence: CASSTSEGRPFSYEQYF.

Only one count was recorded for this clone. The chain links TRBV11-3 to TRBJ2-7; unclear D gene. V was cut by 1 base and J by 0 bases, with 7 bases left in between. This CDR3 region has 14 residues. Germline values: CDR1 SGHNT, CDR2 YENEEA. In DNA, the CDR3 is TGTGCCAGCAGCTTAGTTGCGGACTCCTACGAGCAGTACTTC. This gives the protein CASSLVADSYEQYF.

The V gene is TRBV2, the J gene TRBJ2-5; 7 bases fit TRBD1. The germline V gene has CDR1 SNHLY and CDR2 FYNNEI. J gave up 9 bases and V 6 bases, and 13 bases lay outside the gene matches. The CDR3 extends over 14 amino acids. CDR3 region: CASSLRQGKIAQYF. For the CDR3, the DNA is TGTGCCAGCAGCCTCAGACAGGGAAAAATAGCCCAGTACTTC.

The V gene is TRBV28, the J gene TRBJ2-7; TRBD1 aligns across 7 bases. CDR1 MDHEN and CDR2 SYDVKM come from the germline V gene. The CDR3 totals 16 residues. V lost 8 bases, J lost 3 bases, and 16 bases stayed unmatched. The CDR3 bases are TGTGCCAGCCCGGGCCACAACAGGGGATGGCACTACGAGCAGTACTTC. As protein: CASPGHNRGWHYEQYF.

The V call is TRBV4-1, the J call TRBJ1-2; D possibly corresponds to TRBD1 (5 bases). Looked up from germline, CDR1 is MGHRA and CDR2 is YSYEKL. This CDR3 is 16 amino acids long. Trimming took 5 bases from V and 3 from J, leaving 19 bases between them. Written as DNA, the CDR3 is TGCGCCAGCAGCAGGGCCCGGGATACGGGGGACTATGGCTACACCTTC. Translating gives CASSRARDTGDYGYTF.

This rearrangement joins TRBV18 to TRBJ1-2, with a tentative D call TRBD1 (5 bases). Looked up from germline, CDR1 is KGHSH and CDR2 is LQKENI. V gave up 6 bases and J gave up 4 bases, with 21 bases separating them. CDR3 length: 16 amino acids. CDR3 amino acids: CASSSDQQARSYGYTF. The CDR3 DNA follows: TGTGCCAGCTCGAGCGATCAACAGGCGCGATCCTATGGCTACACCTTC.

Only a few counts were recorded for this clone. The chain joins TRBV5-1 to TRBJ2-1; TRBD2 matches 13 bases. This CDR3 spans 17 amino acids. The V segment lost 4 bases and the J segment 6 bases; nucleotides outside the gene matches: 10. Looked up from germline, CDR1 is SGHRS and CDR2 is YFSETQ. CDR3: CASSPWSGTSGINEQFF. CDR3 in DNA: TGCGCCAGCAGCCCCTGGAGCGGGACTAGCGGGATCAATGAGCAGTTCTTC.

This sequence joins TRBV14 and TRBJ2-7, with D maybe TRBD1 (6 bases). CDR3 length: 13 residues. V was pared by 4 bases and J by 2 bases, with 9 bases between. The V gene's germline CDR1 is SGHDN and CDR2 FVKESK. The CDR3 DNA sequence: TGTGCCAGCAGCCTGGGACATACCTACGAGCAGTACTTC. Protein product: CASSLGHTYEQYF.

This chain links TRBV5-4 with TRBJ2-2; a possible D gene is TRBD2 (6 bases). The CDR3 is made up of 17 amino acids. Trimming shortened V by 2 bases and J by 1 base, and 15 bases separated the two germline ends. Germline V gene lookup returns CDR1 SGHNT and CDR2 YYREEE (reference sequence). The DNA for the CDR3 is TGTGCCAGCAGCTTAGGTACCCTGGGACTGAACACCGGGGAGCTGTTTTTT. Protein product: CASSLGTLGLNTGELFF.

V usage is TRBV7-9 and J usage is TRBJ2-7; the match to TRBD1 covers 10 bases. Germline V gene lookup returns CDR1 SEHNR and CDR2 FQNEAQ (reference sequence). The CDR3 length is 16 residues. The trim removed 5 bases at V and 4 bases at J, leaving 11 bases unmatched. CDR3 DNA sequence: TGTGCCAGCAGCCCATCGTGGACAGGGGGTGGGTACGAGCAGTACTTC. Encoded protein: CASSPSWTGGGYEQYF.